This TCR beta chain was recovered during a study of cytotoxic CD8 clonotypes in ibrutinib-treated CLL. As for this clone: Antigen specificity is unknown.

General study points: Timing of sampling differed between sustained-remission and progressing patients. Public clonotypes, an uncommon group, contracted or remained stable on treatment.

Germline CDR1 reads LNHDA; CDR2 reads SQIVND (reference sequence). CDR3 length: 13 residues. V was trimmed by 5 bases and J by 2 bases, leaving 9 bases between them. Generated by immunoSEQ multiplex PCR, the TCRdb table keeps only in-frame clones and is missing some. The sample contains about 130,000 clones, approximately 81% of which appear only once. This TCR was recovered from a human donor with chronic lymphocytic leukemia. Specimen: PBMCs, collected after 12 months of ibrutinib treatment. The rearrangement joins TRBV19 to TRBJ1-1; D may be TRBD1 (5 bases). The CDR3 spells CASSEGRNTEAFF. The DNA of the CDR3 is TGTGCCAGTAGTGAGGGGCGCAACACTGAAGCTTTCTTT.